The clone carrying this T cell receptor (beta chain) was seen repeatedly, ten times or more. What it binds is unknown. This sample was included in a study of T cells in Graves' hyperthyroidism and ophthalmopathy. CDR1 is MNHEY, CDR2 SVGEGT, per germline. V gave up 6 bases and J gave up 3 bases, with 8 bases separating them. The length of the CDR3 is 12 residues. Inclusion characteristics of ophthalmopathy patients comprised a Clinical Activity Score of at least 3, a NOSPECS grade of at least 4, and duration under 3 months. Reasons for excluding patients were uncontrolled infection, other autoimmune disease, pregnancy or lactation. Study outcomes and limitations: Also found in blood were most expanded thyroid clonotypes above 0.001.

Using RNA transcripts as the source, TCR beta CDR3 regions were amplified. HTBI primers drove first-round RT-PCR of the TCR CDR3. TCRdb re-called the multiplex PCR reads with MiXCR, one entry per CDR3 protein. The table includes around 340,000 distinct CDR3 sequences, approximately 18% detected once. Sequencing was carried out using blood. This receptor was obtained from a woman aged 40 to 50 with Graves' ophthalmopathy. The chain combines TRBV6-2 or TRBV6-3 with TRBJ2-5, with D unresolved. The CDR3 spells CASSHTKETQYF. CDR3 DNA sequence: TGTGCCAGCAGCCACACTAAAGAGACCCAGTACTTC.